This T cell receptor (beta chain) is drawn from a study of identical twins. TCRdb redid the calling of the 5' RACE reads with MiXCR, one entry per CDR3 protein. This table holds a few hundred thousand distinct CDR3 sequences, 20% to 25% found once. Only healthy Caucasians were included as donors. The CDR3 contains 15 residues. Trimming pared 2 bases from V and 3 bases from J, leaving 14 bases between. The germline CDR1 and CDR2 sequences are MNHEY and SVGAGI. The same specimen was also included in a second study, on T cells expressing NK-cell markers. That paper adds: CD3+CD56+NKG2C+, CD3+CD56+NKG2C- and CD3+CD56-NKG2C+ T cells, once sorted, supplied the TCR beta repertoires.

This chain uses TRBV6-5 with TRBJ2-7; the D gene could be TRBD1 or TRBD2 (5 bases each). Input material: CD4+ T cells sorted from blood. This receptor was identified in a woman aged 18 to 35 in good health. The CDR3: CASSYKGTDIYEQYF. CDR3 bases: TGTGCCAGCAGTTACAAGGGGACGGATATCTACGAGCAGTACTTC.